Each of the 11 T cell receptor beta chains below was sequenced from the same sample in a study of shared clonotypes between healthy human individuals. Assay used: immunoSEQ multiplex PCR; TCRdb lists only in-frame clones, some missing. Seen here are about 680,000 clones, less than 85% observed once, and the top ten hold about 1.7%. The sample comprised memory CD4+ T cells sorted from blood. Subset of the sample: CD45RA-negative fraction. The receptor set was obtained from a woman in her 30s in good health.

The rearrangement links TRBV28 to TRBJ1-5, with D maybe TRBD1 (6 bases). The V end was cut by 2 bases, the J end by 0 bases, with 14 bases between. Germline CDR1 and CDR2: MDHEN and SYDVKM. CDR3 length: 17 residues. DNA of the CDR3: TGTGCCAGCAGTTTAACCCAGGGGCGTTATAGCAATCAGCCCCAGCATTTT. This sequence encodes CASSLTQGRYSNQPQHF.

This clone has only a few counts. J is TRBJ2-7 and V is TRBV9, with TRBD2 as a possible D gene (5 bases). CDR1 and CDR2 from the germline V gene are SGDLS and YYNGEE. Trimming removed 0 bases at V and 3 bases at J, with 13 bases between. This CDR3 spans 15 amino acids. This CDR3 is CASSVGPEGDYEQYF. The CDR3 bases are TGTGCCAGCAGCGTAGGACCCGAGGGAGACTACGAGCAGTACTTC.

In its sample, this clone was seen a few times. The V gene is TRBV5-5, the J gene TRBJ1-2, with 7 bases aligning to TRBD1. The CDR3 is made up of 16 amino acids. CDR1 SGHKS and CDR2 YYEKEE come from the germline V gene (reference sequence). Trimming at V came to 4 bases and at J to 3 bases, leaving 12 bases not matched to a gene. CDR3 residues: CASSTRHRGFDYGYTF. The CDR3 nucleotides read TGTGCCAGCAGCACCCGCCACAGGGGTTTTGACTATGGCTACACCTTC.

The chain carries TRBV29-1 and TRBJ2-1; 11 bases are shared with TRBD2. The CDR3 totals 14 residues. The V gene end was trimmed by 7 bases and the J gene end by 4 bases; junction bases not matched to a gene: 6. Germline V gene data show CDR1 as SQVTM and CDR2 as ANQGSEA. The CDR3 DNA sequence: TGCAGCGGCGATAGCGGGAGGGGGTACAATGAGCAGTTCTTC. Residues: CSGDSGRGYNEQFF.

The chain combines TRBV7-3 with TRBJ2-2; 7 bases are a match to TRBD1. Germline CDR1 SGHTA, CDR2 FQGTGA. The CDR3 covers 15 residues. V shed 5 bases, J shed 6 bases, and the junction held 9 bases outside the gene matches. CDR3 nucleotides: TGTGCCAGCAGCCTATACGGGCAGGGGGCCGGGGAGCTGTTTTTT. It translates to CASSLYGQGAGELFF.

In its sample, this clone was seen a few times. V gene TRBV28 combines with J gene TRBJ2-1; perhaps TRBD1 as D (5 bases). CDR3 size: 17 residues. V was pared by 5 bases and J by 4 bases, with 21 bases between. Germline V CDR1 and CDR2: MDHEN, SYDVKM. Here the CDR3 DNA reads TGTGCCAGCAGTCCCAGCTGGGGCAGAAACAATTACAATGAGCAGTTCTTC. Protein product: CASSPSWGRNNYNEQFF.

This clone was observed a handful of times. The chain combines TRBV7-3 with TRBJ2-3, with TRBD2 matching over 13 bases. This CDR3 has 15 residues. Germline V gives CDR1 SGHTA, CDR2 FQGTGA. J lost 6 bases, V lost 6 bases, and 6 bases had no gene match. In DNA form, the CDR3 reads TGTGCCAGCAGGGGGACTAGCGGGAATCGCGATACGCAGTATTTT. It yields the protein CASRGTSGNRDTQYF.

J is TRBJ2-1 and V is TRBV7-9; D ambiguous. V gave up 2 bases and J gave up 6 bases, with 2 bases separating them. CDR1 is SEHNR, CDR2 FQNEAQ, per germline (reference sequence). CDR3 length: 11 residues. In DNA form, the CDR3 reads TGTGCCAGCAGCTTATTCAATGAGCAGTTCTTC. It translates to CASSLFNEQFF.

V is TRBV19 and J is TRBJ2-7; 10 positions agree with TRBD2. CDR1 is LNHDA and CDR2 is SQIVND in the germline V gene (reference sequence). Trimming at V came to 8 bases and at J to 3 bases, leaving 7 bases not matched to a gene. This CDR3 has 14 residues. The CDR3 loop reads CASSSGSGGYEQYF. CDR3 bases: TGTGCCAGTTCTAGCGGGAGCGGCGGCTACGAGCAGTACTTC.

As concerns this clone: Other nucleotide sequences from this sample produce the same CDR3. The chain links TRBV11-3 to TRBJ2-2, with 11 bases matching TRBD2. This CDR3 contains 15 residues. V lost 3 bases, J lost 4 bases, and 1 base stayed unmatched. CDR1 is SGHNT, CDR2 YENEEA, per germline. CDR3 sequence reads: CASSFGTSGTGELFF. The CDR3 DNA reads TGTGCCAGCAGCTTCGGGACTAGCGGCACCGGGGAGCTGTTTTTT.

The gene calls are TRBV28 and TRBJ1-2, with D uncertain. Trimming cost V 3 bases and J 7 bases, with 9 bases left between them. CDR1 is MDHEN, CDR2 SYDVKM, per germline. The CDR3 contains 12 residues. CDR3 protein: CASSFYTGGYTF. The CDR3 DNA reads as TGTGCCAGCAGTTTCTACACGGGTGGCTACACCTTC.